This T cell receptor beta chain was sequenced during a study of blood T cell repertoires in COVID-19 (dated by TCRdb to about 2020). About the full investigation: Samples covering the acute and convalescent phases of COVID-19 were provided by collaborators in the United States, Italy and Spain. The samples were drawn from two sources: the first 160 participants of the ongoing ImmuneRACE study, and 950 to 1,500 subjects contributed by 6 global collaborators. Where available, HLA class I and class II types were obtained from metadata supplied by the sample provider rather than from assay-based typing. Nearly every sample came with metadata listing a de-identified subject ID, COVID-19 status, age in years and sex. The repertoires were released in a freely available public database meant as a resource for research on the immune response to SARS-CoV-2. The prospective study material was composed of cDNA or gDNA derived from T cells, B-cell-depleted T cells, or PBMCs. The dataset comprised deeply sampled blood TCRbeta repertoires from subjects exposed to, actively infected with, or recovered from COVID-19.

Comment on this clone: This receptor's antigen is unknown. One base away there is no much larger clone; base qualities are not given.

The CDR3 holds 14 amino acids from the cysteine to the phenylalanine. The retained sequence is limited to the CDR3, 42 bases, with the frame set at the first base. Looking up the germline V gene yields CDR1 KGHSH and CDR2 LQKENI. V is pared back by 3 bases and J by 3 bases, with 11 bases lying between the germline termini. On the study overall, not on this receptor specifically: The amount of clinical and demographic metadata varied by source and participant and was provided uncurated.

Whole blood was collected in K2EDTA tubes by collaborating institutions according to the institutions' own protocols. For TCRbeta analysis, collaborators shipped samples in one of three forms: frozen whole blood, isolated PBMCs, or DNA extracted from either of those sample types. TCRbeta CDR3 regions were amplified from genomic DNA using the immunoSEQ Assay, a bias-controlled multiplex PCR. The study's processing was this. The number of nucleated cells in each sample was estimated from the amplification of reference gene primers within the assay. To quantify the absolute abundance of each unique TCRbeta CDR3 rearrangement, sequence reads were collapsed and filtered. Productive Simpson clonality was computed per sample as the square root of Simpson's diversity index over productive rearrangements. TCRdb retrieved this table from immuneACCESS and kept in-frame rearrangements only. Not all clones are present; in checked studies, unresolved V genes account for under half, and no reason is known for the remainder. V and J calls plus clone size are reproduced from that table; the DNA served to infer D and trimming. Recorded for this sample are over 200,000 clones; 70% to 75% of them occurred a single time. The top ten clones comprise 3% to 3.5% of the sample.

The sequenced sample consisted of peripheral blood. The origin of this receptor is a woman older than 75 with acute or convalescent COVID-19. The V and J segments used are TRBV18 and TRBJ2-5, with a weak D call of TRBD1 (6 bases match). The encoded CDR3 is CASSPGAPKETQYF. In nucleotides, the sequence is TGTGCCAGCTCACCGGGGGCCCCTAAAGAGACCCAGTACTTC.